A single sample is the source of the 29 T cell receptor beta chains below, sequenced in a study of post-analysis software for immune sequencing data. Study results and caveats: Controls had lower frequencies than patients of 4 or 5 TRBV segments, which included TRBV5-6, TRBV5-1 and TRBV20-1.

These receptors' antigens are unknown. Libraries were made from TCR beta cDNA, and they carried unique molecular identifiers. Each CDR3 protein gets one entry after TCRdb re-called the PCR reads with MiXCR. The sample holds hundreds of thousands of distinct CDR3 sequences, about 60% seen once. Sequencing was done on a sample of blood. Receptors originate from a girl aged 2-9 years with multiple sclerosis.

V is TRBV5-1 and J is TRBJ1-2; 7 bases agree with TRBD1. Unmatched junction bases numbered 6, after V lost 2 bases and J lost 8 bases. In germline, CDR1 is SGHRS, CDR2 YFSETQ. This CDR3 has 13 amino acids. The CDR3 bases are TGCGCCAGCAGCTTTACCAACAGGGGAGGCTACACCTTC. This sequence encodes CASSFTNRGGYTF.

CDR3 loop: CAISESGTSDTQYF. Written as DNA, the CDR3 is TGTGCCATCAGTGAGTCGGGGACTAGTGATACGCAGTATTTT. The rearrangement uses TRBV10-3 and TRBJ2-3; TRBD2 matches 8 bases. V was clipped by 0 bases and J by 6 bases; unmatched bases: 2. The CDR3 runs 14 residues. From germline, CDR1 is ENHRY and CDR2 SYGVKD.

This clonotype was observed a single time. The CDR3 nucleotides are TGCGCCAGCAGCCAAGTTTTAAGCACCAATTTTTACGAGCAGTACTTC. Protein product: CASSQVLSTNFYEQYF. This chain links TRBV4-1 with TRBJ2-7; the D is unclear. The CDR3 runs 16 residues. V dropped 1 base and J dropped 4 bases, with 17 bases sitting between them. Germline V gene lookup returns CDR1 MGHRA and CDR2 YSYEKL.

This rearrangement joins TRBV3-1 to TRBJ2-1; D is uncertain. There are 17 residues in the CDR3. V was shortened by 0 bases and J by 0 bases, with 12 bases between the two germline ends. Looked up from germline, CDR1 is LGHDT and CDR2 is YNNKEL (reference sequence). In DNA form, the CDR3 reads TGTGCCAGCAGCCAAGATATGTTGCTAGTCTCCTACAATGAGCAGTTCTTC. Translating gives CASSQDMLLVSYNEQFF.

This clonotype was seen only a few times. The chain links TRBV6-5 to TRBJ2-7; tentative D call: TRBD2 (7 bases). Trimming shortened V by 3 bases and J by 7 bases, and 22 bases separated the two germline ends. CDR1 and CDR2 (germline): MNHEY, SVGAGI. The CDR3 runs 16 residues. Written as DNA, the CDR3 is TGTGCCAGCAGTTATACGGTCGGGCGGGGGCTCGGTGAGCAGTACTTC. Translating it yields CASSYTVGRGLGEQYF.

The CDR3 nucleotides are TGTGCCATGTCGACAGGGGGGTACCAAGAGACCCAGTACTTC. This encodes CAMSTGGYQETQYF. J is TRBJ2-5 and V is TRBV10-3, with TRBD1 matching over 9 bases. With 9 bases clipped from V and 0 bases from J, the junction kept 5 bases outside the gene matches. CDR3 length equals 14 residues. Germline V lookup: CDR1 ENHRY, CDR2 SYGVKD.

This clonotype was observed a handful of times. This chain uses TRBV24-1 with TRBJ2-2; TRBD2 matches 9 bases. The CDR3 length is 14 residues. The V gene's germline CDR1 is KGHDR and CDR2 SFDVKD. J gave up 5 bases and V 9 bases, and 6 bases lay outside the gene matches. This chain's CDR3 is CATGAGGGTGELFF. Here the CDR3 DNA reads TGTGCCACCGGAGCGGGAGGAGGAACCGGGGAGCTGTTTTTT.

This chain joins TRBV29-1 and TRBJ2-5, with a weak D call TRBD2 (5 bases). The V gene lost 3 bases and the J gene lost 1 base, with 9 bases spanning the gap. The CDR3 is 13 amino acids. The V gene's germline CDR1 is SQVTM and CDR2 ANQGSEA. The CDR3 region is CSVESGTQETQYF. The CDR3 region has the DNA TGCAGCGTTGAGAGCGGAACCCAAGAGACCCAGTACTTC.

This chain uses TRBV5-1 with TRBJ2-1, with no clear D. Germline CDR1 SGHRS, CDR2 YFSETQ. Trimming left V 0 bases short and J 7 bases short, with 14 bases between. The CDR3 contains 15 residues. CDR3: CASSLGFLDYNEQFF. The CDR3 nucleotides read TGCGCCAGCAGCTTGGGTTTCCTAGATTATAATGAGCAGTTCTTC.

V gene TRBV3-1 combines with J gene TRBJ2-5, with 13 bases matching TRBD2. Trimming took 2 bases from V and 5 from J; bases not matched to a gene: 5. Germline V CDR1 and CDR2: LGHDT, YNNKEL (reference sequence). The CDR3 has 16 residues. The CDR3 here is CASSQTSGGALETQYF. The CDR3, as DNA: TGTGCCAGCAGCCAAACTAGCGGGGGGGCTCTGGAGACCCAGTACTTC.

This clonotype was recorded only once. The V gene is TRBV20-1, the J gene TRBJ2-3; D may be TRBD1 (5 bases). V was shortened by 5 bases and J by 3 bases, with 9 bases between the two germline ends. Germline lookup yields CDR1 DFQATT and CDR2 SNEGSKA (reference sequence). The CDR3 sequence is 12 residues long. The DNA of the CDR3 is TGCAGTGCTCAGCCAGGGACAGATACGCAGTATTTT. Translating it yields CSAQPGTDTQYF.

A note on this clonotype: Compared with germline, one end of the junction differs, possibly owing to a read error. The chain employs TRBV5-1 and TRBJ1-1, with 7 bases lining up with TRBD1. Germline CDR1 and CDR2: SGHRS and YFSETQ. This CDR3 contains 14 residues. The CDR3 nucleotides read TGCGCCAGCAGCCTGGGACAGCTGAACACTGAAGCTTTATTT. Its protein is CASSLGQLNTEALF.

DNA for the CDR3: TGCAGTGCAAACAGGGAAGAGACCCAGTACTTC. Protein product: CSANREETQYF. The chain couples TRBV20-1 to TRBJ2-5; D may be TRBD1 (6 bases). Between the trimmed V and J ends, which lost 6 bases and 3 bases, there was a span of 8 bases. CDR1 is DFQATT, CDR2 SNEGSKA, per germline (reference sequence). CDR3 length: 11 residues.

V and J are TRBV5-1 and TRBJ1-2, with a weak D call TRBD1 (5 bases). The germline V and J ends were trimmed by 2 bases and 3 bases, with 14 bases remaining between them. The CDR3 consists of 15 residues. Germline V gene data show CDR1 as SGHRS and CDR2 as YFSETQ. This chain's CDR3 is CASSFRGGTDYGYTF. DNA of the CDR3: TGCGCCAGCAGCTTCCGTGGGGGGACGGACTATGGCTACACCTTC.

There are a few counts of this clonotype. This chain links TRBV10-3 with TRBJ2-6, with TRBD1 identical over 10 bases. Germline CDR1 and CDR2: ENHRY and SYGVKD. This CDR3 region has 16 residues. After removal of 8 bases from V and 4 bases from J, the junction contained 8 bases not matched to a gene. CDR3 residues: CAISIDRGLGANVLTF. The CDR3, as DNA: TGTGCCATCTCAATCGACAGGGGGCTCGGGGCCAACGTCCTGACTTTC.

This clonotype was picked up one time. This sequence joins TRBV7-9 and TRBJ2-1, with TRBD2 matching over 8 bases. J gave up 1 base and V 5 bases, and 7 bases lay outside the gene matches. Germline values: CDR1 SEHNR, CDR2 FQNEAQ (reference sequence). This CDR3 has 16 residues. The CDR3 DNA sequence: TGTGCCAGCAGCCCCAGTCGGGGGGGATCCTACAATGAGCAGTTCTTC. This encodes CASSPSRGGSYNEQFF.

This chain connects TRBV7-2 to TRBJ2-1; the D call may be TRBD1 or TRBD2 (5 bases each). The CDR3 extends over 14 amino acids. Germline CDR1 reads SGHTA; CDR2 reads FQGNSA. V lost 7 bases and J 3 bases, leaving 13 bases between the germline ends. The CDR3 sequence: CASTYGTLYNEQFF. CDR3 in DNA: TGTGCCAGCACCTACGGGACCCTCTACAATGAGCAGTTCTTC.

The chain joins TRBV12-3 or TRBV12-4 to TRBJ2-3, with D possibly TRBD1 on 8 matching bases. The CDR3 runs to 15 residues. Trimming removed 6 bases at V and 2 bases at J, with 15 bases between. The CDR3 protein is CASRDREGYTDTQYF. As DNA, the CDR3 is TGTGCCAGCAGGGACAGGGAGGGCTACACAGATACGCAGTATTTT.

This chain links TRBV29-1 with TRBJ2-7; no clear D. CDR1 is SQVTM and CDR2 is ANQGSEA in the germline V gene. CDR3 length: 11 residues. Deletions cut 7 bases from V and 1 base from J, with 8 bases between. The DNA of the CDR3 is TGCAGCGCCGGTTTTTCCTACGAGCAGTACTTC. Translated: CSAGFSYEQYF.

This sequence joins TRBV6-5 and TRBJ1-2; 7 positions match TRBD1. Trimming at V came to 5 bases and at J to 4 bases, leaving 4 bases not matched to a gene. The CDR3 is 13 residues long. Germline assignment: CDR1 MNHEY and CDR2 SVGAGI. CDR3 residues: CASSRDRSYGYTF. The CDR3 nucleotides are TGTGCCAGCAGTCGGGACAGATCCTATGGCTACACCTTC.

This rearrangement joins TRBV7-2 to TRBJ2-4; 10 bases are a match to TRBD1. J lost 3 bases, V lost 0 bases, and 2 bases had no gene match. CDR1 is SGHTA and CDR2 is FQGNSA in the germline V gene. The CDR3 is 16 amino acids. DNA of the CDR3: TGTGCCAGCAGCTTAGCGGGACAGGGGCGCAAAAACATTCAGTACTTC. This sequence encodes CASSLAGQGRKNIQYF.

The CDR3 DNA sequence: TGCGCCAGCAGCCACCCAGAGGCACTAGCGGGAGGTCAGACGTCCTACAATGAGCAGTTCTTC. Protein sequence: CASSHPEALAGGQTSYNEQFF. This sequence joins TRBV4-1 and TRBJ2-1; 12 bases match TRBD2. Germline trimming cut 3 bases from V and 1 base from J; bases unmatched to any gene: 16. The CDR3 covers 21 residues. Germline assignment: CDR1 MGHRA and CDR2 YSYEKL.

This clonotype showed up just a few times. The chain links TRBV20-1 to TRBJ2-7; 8 positions agree with TRBD1. V lost 0 bases, J lost 5 bases, and 9 bases stayed unmatched. Per the germline V gene, CDR1 is DFQATT and CDR2 is SNEGSKA (reference sequence). This CDR3 has 15 amino acids. The CDR3 region is CSARDSRGRKDEQYF. The CDR3 coding sequence is TGCAGTGCTAGAGATTCCAGGGGGCGGAAGGACGAGCAGTACTTC.

This clonotype was counted between two and nine times. This CDR3 reads CSATTGTSAPNYGYTF. As DNA, the CDR3 is TGCAGTGCTACTACCGGGACTTCAGCCCCTAACTATGGCTACACCTTC. The rearrangement uses TRBV20-1 and TRBJ1-2; a weak D match, TRBD1 (5 bases). CDR1 is DFQATT, CDR2 SNEGSKA, per germline (reference sequence). The CDR3 runs 16 residues. V dropped 4 bases and J dropped 0 bases, with 18 bases sitting between them.

This clonotype came up once. The V gene is TRBV6-2 or TRBV6-3, the J gene TRBJ1-2; a weak D match, TRBD1 (6 bases). Germline V gene sequence: CDR1 MNHEY, CDR2 SVGEGT. This CDR3 spans 14 amino acids. Between the trimmed V and J ends, which lost 4 bases and 2 bases, there was a span of 11 bases. The CDR3, as DNA: TGTGCCAGCAGTTCGCCTCAGGGGAACTATGGCTACACCTTC. The encoded protein is CASSSPQGNYGYTF.

The rearrangement uses TRBV27 and TRBJ1-5; D may be TRBD1 (6 bases). This CDR3 region has 14 residues. Germline V CDR1 and CDR2: MNHEY, SMNVEV (reference sequence). Trimming took 3 bases from V and 4 from J, leaving 10 bases between them. CDR3 residues: CASSFGGANQPQHF. CDR3 bases: TGTGCCAGCAGTTTCGGGGGGGCTAATCAGCCCCAGCATTTT.

The chain recombines TRBV5-6 with TRBJ2-3; D is unresolved. Germline CDR1 is SGHDT and CDR2 is YYEEEE. This CDR3 has 14 amino acids. V dropped 1 base and J dropped 7 bases, with 13 bases sitting between them. The CDR3: CASSLYGPPYTQYF. In nucleotides, the CDR3 is TGTGCCAGCAGCTTGTACGGGCCCCCATATACGCAGTATTTT.

In this sample, this clonotype turned up a few times. The chain couples TRBV5-1 to TRBJ2-3, with 13 bases aligning to TRBD2. Germline loops: CDR1 SGHRS, CDR2 YFSETQ. This CDR3 is built from 18 residues. The J segment lost 0 bases and the V segment lost 3 bases, leaving 7 bases of the junction unmatched. CDR3 DNA sequence: TGCGCCAGCAGCTCTGGACTAGCGGGAGCCCCTAGCACAGATACGCAGTATTTT. This translates into CASSSGLAGAPSTDTQYF.

The V and J genes are TRBV6-5 and TRBJ1-2, with 8 nucleotides matching TRBD1. The CDR3 runs 15 residues. V gave up 4 bases and J gave up 4 bases; unmatched junction bases: 8. Germline values: CDR1 MNHEY, CDR2 SVGAGI. The CDR3 bases are TGTGCCAGCAGTTCATTTGGGCAGGGGGCCTATGGCTACACCTTC. It codes for CASSSFGQGAYGYTF.